This TCR beta chain was retrieved from a study of shared clonotypes between healthy human individuals (TCRdb year 2020). Notes on the research overall: The cohort comprised two women and a few men aged 18 to 49 years. Per donor, leukapheresis produced somewhere between about 0.8 and 9 billion PBMCs. To estimate repertoire size and how much clonotypes are shared between individuals, the study performed deep sequencing of blood TCR repertoires from a handful of healthy adults. Different laboratories and diverse techniques were used to prepare libraries and sequence TCR repertoires, to increase sequencing depth and limit assay-specific biases.

Study-level results and caveats: Pairwise subsampling led to the expectation that sequencing depth would affect the degree of clonotype sharing among donors. Sampling was restricted to blood, and TCR repertoires in tissue are likely to differ from TCR repertoires in blood. The small number of donors limited the genetic and exposure-history diversity represented.

TCR CDR3 regions were amplified from genomic DNA by multiplex PCR using the deep immunoSEQ assay. Genomic DNA extracted from each cell subset was distributed evenly over all wells of several immunoSEQ 96-well plates, and each plate served as one replicate. For unsorted PBMC, around 0.3 ug genomic DNA, equal to approximately 30,000 T cell genomes, was loaded into each replicate PCR. Genomic DNA from unsorted PBMC was sequenced over ten immunoSEQ deep assay plates. The purified libraries were quantified using a Qubit 3.0 fluorometer, sized with a Bioanalyzer 2100, and then quantified again using the KAPA Library Quantification kit. Each immunoSEQ 96-well plate was sequenced on its own single-read 150-cycle Illumina NextSeq 550 flow cell. In the original analysis: Because the immunoSEQ output held only junctional sequences and lacked quality scores, the filtering could not match the filtering applied to full-length reads. To assign V/J genes and CDR3, sequences were annotated using PyIR, a Python wrapper for IgBLAST v1.9, with IMGT germline references. Reads with weak V/J assignments (E-value above 1e-6), missing CDR3, stop codons, out-of-frame junctions, or ambiguous translated residues were removed. V3J clonotypes were defined by identical inferred V gene, J gene, and CDR3 amino acid sequence. Percentage overlap between repertoires was computed as shared unique clonotypes divided by the size of the smaller repertoire. Three approaches were used to assess repertoire richness: RTK rarefaction, the Chao1 estimator, and Recon v2.1 estimates of unobserved clonotypes. TCRdb obtained this table from immuneACCESS and retained in-frame rearrangements with V and J assigned. These tables miss some clones; where compared with another copy, unresolved V genes account for less than half of the shortfall, and the remainder is unexplained. Clonal size and the V and J genes are those of that table, whereas D and trimming came from the DNA. In this sample the table shows about 490,000 clones, over 60% of which occur a single time. The top ten clonotypes cover approximately 12% of the sample.

Note on this clone: Its binding antigen is unknown. Base-call qualities are not available, and no considerably larger clone is one nucleotide away.

From a lookup of the germline V gene (reference sequence), CDR1 and CDR2 are SEHNR and FQNEAQ. V was cut back by 7 bases and J by 0 bases, leaving a gap of 10 bases between them. Reading from cysteine to phenylalanine, the CDR3 counts 14 amino acids. The sequence is cut down to CDR3 DNA, 42 bases in frame from base 1. Healthy HIV-negative adults with no recently reported acute infections or vaccinations were included as donors. Every donor was a Caucasian adult living in Nashville, Tennessee, USA. For unsorted samples, tens of millions of PBMCs were counted and genomic DNA was extracted with the QIAamp DNA Blood Mini kit. After blood collection by leukapheresis, PBMCs were isolated using Ficoll-Histopaque density gradient centrifugation and then cryopreserved in the vapor phase of liquid nitrogen.

The receptor's source is a woman aged 40 to 50 in good health. Some clones in this sample may be carry-over from other donors' samples. The chain links TRBV7-9 with TRBJ2-1, with the D gene too uncertain to name. The sample comprised PBMCs. The sequence in DNA is TGTGCCAGCACAAGGTCAAGCTCCTACAATGAGCAGTTCTTC. The resulting protein is CASTRSSSYNEQFF.